This T cell receptor (beta chain) was sequenced in a study of T cell responses to AZD1222 COVID-19 vaccine. Findings of the study overall: The sample set comprised mostly white British donors with more females, and clonal diversity was possibly underestimated.

The germline V gene encodes CDR1 MNHEY and CDR2 SVGAGI. The ends were cut back, 2 bases at V and 10 bases at J, with 16 bases in the middle. The CDR3 spans 14 residues. Sequencing used immunoSEQ multiplex PCR; TCRdb keeps in-frame clones, though not all of them. The sample holds 90,000 or so clones, 89% seen once. Pooling of second doses given at about 4 or about 12 weeks was done. With regard to this clone: Its specificity is unknown.

The sample here was peripheral blood, taken 28 days after the second AZD1222 dose. The receptor comes from an adult who received the AZD1222 COVID-19 vaccine. The rearrangement joins TRBV6-5 to TRBJ2-3; a possible D gene is TRBD1 (5 bases). The CDR3 sequence is CASSYPLPRGSQYF. CDR3 DNA: TGTGCCAGCAGTTACCCACTACCTAGGGGTTCGCAGTATTTT.